This TCR beta chain appears in the sequencing data of a study of cytomegalovirus exposure and HLA in healthy donors. Study details: Previous work identified 120 million or so unique TCR beta sequences from about 200 million T cells. There were a few hundred genotyped donors. Of these, roughly 86% fell in the genetic ancestry cluster associated with self-reported Caucasian donors.

The trim removed 4 bases at V and 3 bases at J, leaving 8 bases unmatched. This CDR3 region has 16 residues. Germline-derived CDR1 and CDR2 are SGHRS and YFSETQ. Notes on this clone: The antigen is unknown.

Study observations and caveats: TCR beta chains numbering about 160 were designated cytomegalovirus-associated.

It was with 60 Vbeta and 13 Jbeta primers that the PCR ran. Study processing details: Approximately 11 million of tens of millions of unique TCR beta chains were shared, per a later count. The data were produced by immunoSEQ multiplex PCR, yet TCRdb's version contains in-frame clones alone and is incomplete. V and J calls and clone size are those listed in that table; D and trimming were worked out from the DNA. The sample contains some 130,000 clones, 82% of which appear only once. Material for sequencing was PBMCs. The clonotype originates from a male donor in good health and CMV-seropositive. The V gene is TRBV5-1, the J gene TRBJ2-2; 8 nucleotides align to TRBD1. The CDR3 DNA is TGCGCCAGCAGCACAGGACAGGGAGGTGACACCGGGGAGCTGTTTTTT. Amino acids: CASSTGQGGDTGELFF.